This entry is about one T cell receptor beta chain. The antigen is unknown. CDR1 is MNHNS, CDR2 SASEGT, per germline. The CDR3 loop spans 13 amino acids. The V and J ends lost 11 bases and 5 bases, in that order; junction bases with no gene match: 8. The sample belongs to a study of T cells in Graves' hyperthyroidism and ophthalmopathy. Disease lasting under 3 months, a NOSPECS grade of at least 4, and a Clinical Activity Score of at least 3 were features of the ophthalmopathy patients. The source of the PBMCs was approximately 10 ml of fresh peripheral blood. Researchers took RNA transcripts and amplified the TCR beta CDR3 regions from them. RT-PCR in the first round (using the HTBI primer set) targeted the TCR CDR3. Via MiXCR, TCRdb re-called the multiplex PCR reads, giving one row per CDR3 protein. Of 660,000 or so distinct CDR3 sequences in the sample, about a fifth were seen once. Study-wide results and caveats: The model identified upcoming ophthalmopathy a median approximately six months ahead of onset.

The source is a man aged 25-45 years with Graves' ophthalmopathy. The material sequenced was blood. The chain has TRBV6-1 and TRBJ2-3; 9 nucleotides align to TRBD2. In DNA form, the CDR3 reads TGTGCCGCCGCCGGGACTAGCTTAGATACGCAGTATTTT. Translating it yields CAAAGTSLDTQYF.